One and the same sample provided the 14 T cell receptor beta chains below, sequenced in a study of response to subunit inactivated influenza vaccine. Using its own MiXCR run on the RT-PCR reads, TCRdb lists one record per CDR3 protein. The sample shows 150,000 or so distinct CDR3 sequences, around 10% of them seen only once. Sequencing used CD8+ T cells sorted from PBMCs, obtained roughly 24 months after vaccination. These receptors were collected from a man aged 50-75 years who received an inactivated influenza vaccine.

This clonotype showed up just a few times. CDR3 amino acids: CASNGDTDTQYF. The CDR3 region has the DNA TGTGCCAGCAATGGGGATACAGATACGCAGTATTTT. The chain links TRBV2 to TRBJ2-3; no reliable D call. Trimming removed 7 bases at V and 3 bases at J, with 8 bases between. Germline CDR1 SNHLY, CDR2 FYNNEI. This CDR3 has 12 residues. Based on the CDR3 plus reference TRBV2 and TRBJ2-3, the full variable domain is EPEVTQTPSHQVTQMGQEVILRCVPISNHLYFYWYRQILGQKVEFLVSFYNNEISEKSEIFDDQFSVERPDGSNFTLKIRSTKLEDSAMYFCASNGDTDTQYFGPGTRLTVL.

This rearrangement joins TRBV11-2 to TRBJ2-1; 7 bases match TRBD1. The CDR3 runs to 14 residues. V gave up 4 bases and J gave up 9 bases; unmatched junction bases: 9. Germline CDR1 SGHAT, CDR2 FQNNGV. The CDR3 protein is CASSSLAGGSEQFF. In DNA form, the CDR3 reads TGTGCCAGCAGCTCCCTAGCAGGGGGTAGTGAGCAGTTCTTC.

The V gene is TRBV24-1, the J gene TRBJ1-5; tentative D call: TRBD1 (5 bases). This CDR3 has 15 residues. With 0 bases removed from V and 2 bases from J, the gap between germline ends came to 7 bases. The germline V gene has CDR1 KGHDR and CDR2 SFDVKD. The CDR3 DNA reads TGTGCCACCAGTGATTTGCCAGGGCGCAATCAGCCCCAGCATTTT. Protein product: CATSDLPGRNQPQHF.

In this sample, this clonotype turned up a few times. The CDR3 loop is CASSSGGEVGETQYF. The CDR3 DNA is TGTGCCAGCAGCTCCGGGGGAGAGGTTGGAGAGACCCAGTACTTC. This chain joins TRBV5-6 and TRBJ2-5; perhaps TRBD2 as D (6 bases). The CDR3 length is 15 residues. CDR1 and CDR2 (germline): SGHDT, YYEEEE. Trimming shortened V by 3 bases and J by 4 bases, and 16 bases separated the two germline ends.

The chain employs TRBV29-1 and TRBJ2-5; 7 bases agree with TRBD2. The germline CDR1 and CDR2 sequences are SQVTM and ANQGSEA. CDR3 length equals 14 residues. Losses at the gene ends were 2 bases for V and 0 bases for J; bases not matched to a gene: 3. The CDR3 reads CSVEWGTNQETQYF. The CDR3 nucleotides read TGCAGCGTTGAATGGGGGACTAACCAAGAGACCCAGTACTTC.

The CDR3 region has the DNA TGTGCCAGCAGCTTGGTTTTGTCCCTCCCCACAGATACGCAGTATTTT. This gives the protein CASSLVLSLPTDTQYF. J is TRBJ2-3 and V is TRBV5-5, with D unclear. The V end lost 0 bases, the J end lost 2 bases, and 13 bases lay between the germline ends. The CDR3 extends over 16 amino acids. CDR1 is SGHKS, CDR2 YYEKEE, per germline (reference sequence).

The chain recombines TRBV18 with TRBJ2-3, with 11 bases aligning to TRBD1. The J segment lost 4 bases and the V segment lost 4 bases, leaving 7 bases of the junction unmatched. CDR1 is KGHSH, CDR2 LQKENI, per germline. This CDR3 is built from 16 residues. The CDR3 DNA is TGTGCCAGCTCACTTCACCCGGGACAGGGGGCAGATACGCAGTATTTT. Protein product: CASSLHPGQGADTQYF.

This clonotype occurred a few times. The rearrangement uses TRBV2 and TRBJ2-1, with 12 bases aligning to TRBD2. Trimming at V came to 1 base and at J to 2 bases, leaving 9 bases not matched to a gene. The CDR3 sequence is 19 residues long. Germline loops: CDR1 SNHLY, CDR2 FYNNEI. The CDR3 bases are TGTGCCAGCAGTGAAGTGGAGTCTGGACTAGCGGGGACCTACAATGAGCAGTTCTTC. This codes for CASSEVESGLAGTYNEQFF.

The J gene is TRBJ2-7, the V gene TRBV4-3; 11 nucleotides match TRBD2. V lost 0 bases and J lost 3; bases outside the gene matches: 7. Germline values: CDR1 LGHNA, CDR2 YSLEER. The CDR3 loop spans 17 amino acids. CDR3 in amino acids: CASSQDIRLAGHYEQYF. CDR3 DNA sequence: TGCGCCAGCAGCCAAGATATTCGACTAGCGGGACACTACGAGCAGTACTTC.

The chain has TRBV20-1 and TRBJ2-2, with D possibly TRBD2 on 6 matching bases. CDR1 is DFQATT and CDR2 is SNEGSKA in the germline V gene (reference sequence). V was trimmed by 3 bases and J by 6 bases, leaving 17 bases between them. This CDR3 contains 15 residues. The CDR3 DNA reads as TGCAGTGCTAGGGACTATAATGCGAGGGCCGGGGAGCTGTTTTTT. Translating it yields CSARDYNARAGELFF.

This clonotype was detected a few times. The gene calls are TRBV7-6 and TRBJ2-3; no reliable D call. The CDR3 is 16 amino acids. Per germline, CDR1 SGHVS and CDR2 FNYEAQ. V lost 1 base and J 4 bases, leaving 15 bases between the germline ends. The CDR3 spells CASSLDVGSIADTQYF. CDR3 bases: TGTGCCAGCAGCTTAGACGTAGGGTCCATCGCAGATACGCAGTATTTT.

This clonotype was observed a few times. The chain uses TRBV29-1 and TRBJ2-1, with D hard to call. CDR1 is SQVTM and CDR2 is ANQGSEA in the germline V gene. The CDR3 runs 11 residues. V was shortened by 4 bases and J by 7 bases, with 8 bases between the two germline ends. The CDR3 nucleotides read TGCAGCGTTGTCTATGTAAATGAGCAGTTCTTC. This sequence encodes CSVVYVNEQFF.

The rearrangement links TRBV5-1 to TRBJ2-3, with 7 bases aligning to TRBD1. This CDR3 spans 15 amino acids. CDR1 and CDR2 (germline): SGHRS, YFSETQ. Trimming cost V 7 bases and J 3 bases; bases outside gene matches: 11. CDR3 DNA sequence: TGCGCCAGCCGGAGACAGGGTTACCTGACAGATACGCAGTATTTT. It yields the protein CASRRQGYLTDTQYF.

J is TRBJ2-1 and V is TRBV4-2; D remains ambiguous. This CDR3 contains 12 residues. Germline V lookup: CDR1 LGHNA, CDR2 YNFKEQ. V lost 6 bases, J lost 9 bases, and 12 bases lay in between. CDR3 in DNA: TGTGCCAGCAGTTTGCTAGATGGTGAGCAGTTCTTC. Residues: CASSLLDGEQFF.